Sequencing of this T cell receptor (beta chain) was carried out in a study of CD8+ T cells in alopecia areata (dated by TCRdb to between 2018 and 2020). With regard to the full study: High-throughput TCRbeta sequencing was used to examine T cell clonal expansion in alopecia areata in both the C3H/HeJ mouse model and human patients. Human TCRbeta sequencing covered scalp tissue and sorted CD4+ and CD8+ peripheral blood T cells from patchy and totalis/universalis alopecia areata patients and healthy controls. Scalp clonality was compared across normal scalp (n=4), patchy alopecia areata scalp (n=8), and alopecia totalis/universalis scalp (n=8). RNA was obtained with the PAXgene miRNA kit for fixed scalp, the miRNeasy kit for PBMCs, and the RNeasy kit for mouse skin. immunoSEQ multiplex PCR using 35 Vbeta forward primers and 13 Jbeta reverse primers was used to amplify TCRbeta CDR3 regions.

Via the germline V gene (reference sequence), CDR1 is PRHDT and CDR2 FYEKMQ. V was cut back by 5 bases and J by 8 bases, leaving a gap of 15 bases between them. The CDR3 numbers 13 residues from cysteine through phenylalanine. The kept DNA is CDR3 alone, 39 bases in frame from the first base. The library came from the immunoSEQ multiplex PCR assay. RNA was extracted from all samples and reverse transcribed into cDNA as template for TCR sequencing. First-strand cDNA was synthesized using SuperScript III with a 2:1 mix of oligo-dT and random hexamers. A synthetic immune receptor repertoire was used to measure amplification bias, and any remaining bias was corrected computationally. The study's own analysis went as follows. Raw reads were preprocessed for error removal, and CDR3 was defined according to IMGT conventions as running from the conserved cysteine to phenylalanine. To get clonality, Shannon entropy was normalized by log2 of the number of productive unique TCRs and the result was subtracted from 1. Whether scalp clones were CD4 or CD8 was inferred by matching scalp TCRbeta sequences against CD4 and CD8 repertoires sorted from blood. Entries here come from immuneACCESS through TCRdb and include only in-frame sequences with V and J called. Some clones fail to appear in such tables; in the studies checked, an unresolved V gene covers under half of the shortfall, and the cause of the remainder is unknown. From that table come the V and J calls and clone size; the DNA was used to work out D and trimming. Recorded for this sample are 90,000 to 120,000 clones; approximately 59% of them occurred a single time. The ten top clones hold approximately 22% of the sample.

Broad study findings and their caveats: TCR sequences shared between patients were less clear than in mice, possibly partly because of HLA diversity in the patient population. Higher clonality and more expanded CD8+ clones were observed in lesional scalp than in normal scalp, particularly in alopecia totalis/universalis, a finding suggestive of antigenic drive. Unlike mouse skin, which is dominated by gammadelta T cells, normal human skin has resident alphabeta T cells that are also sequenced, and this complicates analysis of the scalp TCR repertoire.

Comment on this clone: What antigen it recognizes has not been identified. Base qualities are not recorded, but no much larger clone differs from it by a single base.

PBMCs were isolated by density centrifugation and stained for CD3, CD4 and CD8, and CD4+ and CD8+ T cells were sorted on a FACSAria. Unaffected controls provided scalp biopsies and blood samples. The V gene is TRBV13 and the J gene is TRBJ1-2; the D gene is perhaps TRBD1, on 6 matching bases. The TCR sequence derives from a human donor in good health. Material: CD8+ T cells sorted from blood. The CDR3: CASSANRAGGYTF. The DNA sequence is TGTGCCAGCAGCGCGAACAGGGCTGGCGGCTACACCTTC. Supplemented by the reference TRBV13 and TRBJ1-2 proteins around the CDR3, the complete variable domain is AAGVIQSPRHLIKEKRETATLKCYPIPRHDTVYWYQQGPGQDPQFLISFYEKMQSDKGSIPDRFSAQQFSDYHSELNMSSLELGDSALYFCASSANRAGGYTFGSGTRLTVV.